Below, 13 T cell receptor beta chains from the same sample are listed, as sequenced in a study of identifying expanded T cells in peripheral blood. The method was immunoSEQ multiplex PCR; TCRdb's version includes in-frame clones alone and lacks a portion of them. This table holds 100,000 or so clones, 75% to 90% found once. The sample consisted of blood. The receptors come from a person aged 18 to 75 in good health.

V gene TRBV19 combines with J gene TRBJ2-5, with D tentatively TRBD1 (6 bases). This CDR3 spans 13 amino acids. V gave up 4 bases and J gave up 2 bases, with 8 bases separating them. Germline V gene sequence: CDR1 LNHDA, CDR2 SQIVND (reference sequence). The CDR3, as DNA: TGTGCCAGTAGTACGGGGACACAAGAGACCCAGTACTTC. Amino acid sequence: CASSTGTQETQYF.

This chain joins TRBV28 and TRBJ2-7, with 7 bases aligning to TRBD2. The CDR3 is made up of 13 amino acids. The germline gives CDR1 MDHEN, CDR2 SYDVKM. The V segment lost 10 bases and the J segment 5 bases; nucleotides outside the gene matches: 11. CDR3 in amino acids: CAILIPGGHEQYF. As DNA, the CDR3 is TGTGCCATCCTCATACCGGGAGGCCACGAGCAGTACTTC.

The chain recombines TRBV28 with TRBJ1-2; 12 bases are a match to TRBD1. The germline CDR1 and CDR2 sequences are MDHEN and SYDVKM. With V trimmed by 4 bases and J by 0 bases, 3 bases remained unmatched. The CDR3 length is 16 residues. Written as DNA, the CDR3 is TGTGCCAGCAGTTCGGGACAGGGGGCCGCTAACTATGGCTACACCTTC. Its protein product is CASSSGQGAANYGYTF.

The rearrangement uses TRBV18 and TRBJ1-2; no firm D call. The CDR3 contains 13 residues. From germline, CDR1 is KGHSH and CDR2 LQKENI. V lost 2 bases, J lost 3 bases, and 7 bases lay in between. This chain's CDR3 is CASSPGEHYGYTF. CDR3 in DNA: TGTGCCAGCTCACCAGGGGAGCACTATGGCTACACCTTC.

The J gene is TRBJ1-1, the V gene TRBV4-1, with 12 positions matching TRBD1. This CDR3 contains 19 residues. Germline V gene lookup returns CDR1 MGHRA and CDR2 YSYEKL. V dropped 0 bases and J dropped 1; count of bases not matched to a gene: 9. CDR3 loop: CASSQDRSGTGGTNTEAFF. The CDR3 coding sequence is TGCGCCAGCAGCCAAGACAGATCGGGGACAGGGGGCACGAACACTGAAGCTTTCTTT.

The chain has TRBV4-1 and TRBJ1-2; TRBD1 matches at 11 bases. This CDR3 spans 15 amino acids. CDR1 is MGHRA and CDR2 is YSYEKL in the germline V gene. Unmatched junction bases numbered 4, after V lost 0 bases and J lost 7 bases. CDR3 loop: CASSQDGQGAVGYTF. The CDR3 coding sequence is TGCGCCAGCAGCCAAGATGGACAGGGGGCTGTTGGCTACACCTTC.

J is TRBJ2-7 and V is TRBV5-6, with TRBD1 matching 9 bases. V gave up 4 bases and J gave up 1 base; unmatched junction bases: 6. Germline-derived CDR1 and CDR2 are SGHDT and YYEEEE. The CDR3 has 15 amino acids. CDR3 residues: CASSKDRGISYEQYF. The CDR3 DNA is TGTGCCAGCAGCAAGGACAGGGGAATTTCCTACGAGCAGTACTTC. The full variable domain, with the rest looked up from reference TRBV5-6 and TRBJ2-7, is DAGVTQSPTHLIKTRGQQVTLRCSPKSGHDTVSWYQQALGQGPQFIFQYYEEEERQRGNFPDRFSGHQFPNYSSELNVNALLLGDSALYLCASSKDRGISYEQYFGPGTRLTVT.

On this clone: The same CDR3 arises from other DNA sequences in this sample as well. The chain uses TRBV7-2 and TRBJ2-7; no clear D. The CDR3 has 11 amino acids. V was trimmed by 3 bases and J by 0 bases, leaving 0 bases between them. Germline V lookup: CDR1 SGHTA, CDR2 FQGNSA. DNA for the CDR3: TGTGCCAGCAGCTTCTCCTACGAGCAGTACTTC. It encodes CASSFSYEQYF.

The chain employs TRBV7-8 and TRBJ1-2; D unresolved. Trimming left V 0 bases short and J 5 bases short, with 4 bases between. Germline CDR1 reads SGHVS; CDR2 reads FQNEAQ. The CDR3 has 12 amino acids. In DNA, the CDR3 is TGTGCCAGCAGCTTAGCGGGATATGGCTACACCTTC. Its translation: CASSLAGYGYTF. The whole variable domain, filled in from reference TRBV7-8 and TRBJ1-2, reads GAGVSQSPRYKVAKRGQDVALRCDPISGHVSLFWYQQALGQGPEFLTYFQNEAQLDKSGLPSDRFFAERPEGSVSTLKIQRTQQEDSAVYLCASSLAGYGYTFGSGTRLTVV.

The V and J genes are TRBV5-4 and TRBJ2-5, with D possibly called TRBD1 or TRBD2 (5 bases each). Germline CDR1 is SGHNT and CDR2 is YYREEE (reference sequence). CDR3 length equals 13 residues. With 4 bases removed from V and 2 bases from J, the gap between germline ends came to 9 bases. CDR3 sequence: CASSLGTQETQYF. As DNA, the CDR3 is TGTGCCAGCAGCCTGGGGACGCAAGAGACCCAGTACTTC.

This rearrangement joins TRBV7-8 to TRBJ2-1, with D possibly TRBD2 on 6 matching bases. V lost 7 bases, J lost 1 base, and 20 bases lay in between. The germline gives CDR1 SGHVS, CDR2 FQNEAQ. The CDR3 loop spans 17 amino acids. The CDR3 region is CASTSFGAGRSYNEQFF. The DNA of the CDR3 is TGTGCCAGCACCTCCTTTGGGGCGGGACGTTCCTACAATGAGCAGTTCTTC.

The V and J genes are TRBV6-5 and TRBJ1-3; maybe TRBD1 (5 bases). The germline gives CDR1 MNHEY, CDR2 SVGAGI. The CDR3 spans 16 residues. V was trimmed by 3 bases and J by 2 bases, leaving 14 bases between them. CDR3 bases: TGTGCCAGCAGTTATTCGGCAGGGTCCCCTGGAAACACCATATATTTT. Amino acids: CASSYSAGSPGNTIYF.

In this sample, this clone turned up once. The chain carries TRBV5-6 and TRBJ2-1, with TRBD2 matching over 14 bases. This CDR3 region has 18 residues. J gave up 1 base and V 4 bases, and 7 bases lay outside the gene matches. Germline-derived CDR1 and CDR2 are SGHDT and YYEEEE. Here the CDR3 reads CASSETSGGALSYNEQFF. The CDR3 region has the DNA TGTGCCAGCAGCGAGACTAGCGGGGGGGCCTTGTCCTACAATGAGCAGTTCTTC.